These T cell receptor beta chains were read from a single sample in a study of cytomegalovirus exposure and HLA in healthy donors. Assay used: immunoSEQ multiplex PCR; TCRdb lists only in-frame clones, some missing. The top ten hold approximately 1.5% of the sample, which has 70,000 or so clones, about 94% seen once. Sample: PBMCs. These receptors originate from a man between 18 and 29 years old in good health and CMV-seropositive. Both conserved end residues are part of each CDR3. A D gene is named only where the DNA matches it firmly. A row's size may be missing; if present it is once, few, many or a size class.

size: -; J: TRBJ2-3; V: TRBV28; D: TRBD2; DNA: TGTGCCAGCAGTTTATTGCTAGCGGGAGTCGCAGATACGCAGTATTTT; CDR3: CASSLLLAGVADTQYF
size: once; J: TRBJ2-1; V: TRBV27; D: TRBD1; DNA: TGTGCCAGCAGTCCCGGGACAGGGTTGGGCTCCTACAATGAGCAGTTCTTC; CDR3: CASSPGTGLGSYNEQFF
size: -; J: TRBJ2-6; V: TRBV5-1; D: TRBD1; DNA: TGCGCCAGCAGCCGGGTAGCTCAGGGGGCCACCCAAATCTCTGGGGCCAACGTCCTGACTTTC; CDR3: CASSRVAQGATQISGANVLTF
size: -; J: TRBJ1-5; V: TRBV28; D: TRBD1; DNA: TGTGCCAGCAGCACCCGGACAGGGGCCCAGCCCCAGCATTTT; CDR3: CASSTRTGAQPQHF
size: -; J: TRBJ2-5; V: TRBV6-1; D: -; DNA: TGTGCCAGCACCTCTACCCAGGGCTTCCAAGAGACCCAGTACTTC; CDR3: CASTSTQGFQETQYF
size: -; J: TRBJ2-3; V: TRBV2; D: -; DNA: TGTGCCAGCTCGACGGGAGACAGCACAGATACGCAGTATTTT; CDR3: CASSTGDSTDTQYF
size: -; J: TRBJ2-4; V: TRBV19; D: TRBD1; DNA: TGTGCCAGTAGTACCCTTTCTATGCAGGGGGCCTCGGACATTCAGTACTTC; CDR3: CASSTLSMQGASDIQYF
size: -; J: TRBJ2-2; V: TRBV10-3; D: TRBD2; DNA: TGTGCCATCACTGCGGGACAGGGAGGACTAGCGGGACACACCGGGGAGCTGTTTTTT; CDR3: CAITAGQGGLAGHTGELFF
size: -; J: TRBJ1-5; V: TRBV28; D: -; DNA: TGTGCCAGCAGCCTCGAGCCCCAGCATTTT; CDR3: CASSLEPQHF
size: -; J: TRBJ1-1; V: TRBV19; D: -; DNA: TGTGCCAGTAGTATAGTCCGGAGAGATAACACTGAAGCTTTCTTT; CDR3: CASSIVRRDNTEAFF
size: -; J: TRBJ2-7; V: TRBV25-1; D: TRBD1; DNA: TGTGCCAGCAGTGACCCGACAGGGGGGACCTACGAGCAGTACTTC; CDR3: CASSDPTGGTYEQYF
size: -; J: TRBJ1-5; V: TRBV27; D: -; DNA: TGTGCCAGCAGTTTAAAGGGGTGGGATCAGCCCCAGCATTTT; CDR3: CASSLKGWDQPQHF
size: -; J: TRBJ2-7; V: TRBV4-1; D: TRBD2; DNA: TGCGCCAGCAGCCAAGCTACGAGCGGGAGGGCTACCTACGAGCAGTACTTC; CDR3: CASSQATSGRATYEQYF
size: -; J: TRBJ2-4; V: TRBV15; D: TRBD1; DNA: TGTGCCACCGGGGACAGGGAGAACAAAGCCAAAAACATTCAGTACTTC; CDR3: CATGDRENKAKNIQYF
size: few; J: TRBJ1-5; V: TRBV6-5; D: TRBD1; DNA: TGTGCCACCCTACAGGGGGCAATTAATCAGCCCCAGCATTTT; CDR3: CATLQGAINQPQHF
size: -; J: TRBJ2-7; V: TRBV14; D: -; DNA: TGTGCCAGCAGCCAAGGCGGCTCCTACGAGCAGTACTTC; CDR3: CASSQGGSYEQYF